This TCR beta chain was sequenced in a study of cytomegalovirus exposure and HLA in healthy donors. Looked up from germline, CDR1 is SGHTA and CDR2 is FQGNSA. V was trimmed by 4 bases and J by 9 bases, leaving 13 bases between them. This CDR3 is 13 amino acids long. Sequencing used immunoSEQ multiplex PCR; TCRdb keeps in-frame clones, though not all of them. Of about 58,000 clones in the sample, around nine tenths were seen once. The J gene is TRBJ2-1, the V gene TRBV7-2, with TRBD2 as a possible D gene (5 bases). The sequenced sample was PBMCs. This TCR came from a man younger than 35 in good health and CMV-seronegative. CDR3: CASSWNSEGEQFF. CDR3 DNA sequence: TGTGCCAGCAGCTGGAATAGCGAAGGTGAGCAGTTCTTC.